This entry lists 32 T cell receptor beta chains sequenced from one sample in a study of T-cell memory formation after mild COVID-19 (dated by TCRdb to the early 2020s). Preparation of the library involved 5' RACE. The sequencer listed for this sample is Illumina NovaSeq 6000. TCRdb handled the public reads itself, with Q25 trimming in fastp and clone calling in MiXCR, and kept productive beta chains. Rows are unified per CDR3 protein, each entry keeping the most common DNA and genes. The sample table contains roughly 190,000 distinct CDR3 sequences; only one count was recorded for approximately 10% of them. The biggest ten clones account for under 3.5% of the sample. Source material: PBMCs or a T cell subset sorted from them (not recorded which). The receptors were sampled from a man younger than 35 who had mild COVID-19 (a few samples of this study predate the infection). The sample titles of this study are shuffled in the database, so cell type and time point are left out; the donor was told from shared clones.

CDR3 sequence (DNA): TGTGCCAGCAGCTTCCGCGGCGGGATATGGAAGAATGAGCAGTTCTTC. Amino acid sequence: CASSFRGGIWKNEQFF. The chain has TRBV11-2 and TRBJ2-1; tentatively, D is TRBD2 (6 bases). Trimming shortened V by 3 bases and J by 7 bases, and 19 bases separated the two germline ends. CDR3 length equals 16 residues. Germline CDR1 and CDR2: SGHAT and FQNNGV.

This chain connects TRBV10-3 to TRBJ1-1; D may be TRBD1 (5 bases). The CDR3 runs 13 residues. V was trimmed by 6 bases and J by 2 bases, leaving 10 bases between them. The V gene's germline CDR1 is ENHRY and CDR2 SYGVKD. This chain's CDR3 is CAIRGTDNTEAFF. The CDR3 DNA follows: TGTGCCATCAGGGGGACGGACAACACTGAAGCTTTCTTT.

In this sample, this clonotype turned up a few times. This chain joins TRBV18 and TRBJ1-6; no definite D call. Germline assignment: CDR1 KGHSH and CDR2 LQKENI. Deletions cut 6 bases from V and 10 bases from J, with 22 bases between. CDR3 size: 16 residues. The CDR3 loop reads CASSPAHGGIQSPLHF. The CDR3 DNA sequence: TGTGCCAGCTCCCCCGCTCATGGAGGAATACAATCACCCCTCCACTTT.

The chain recombines TRBV6-1 with TRBJ1-5; D is unclear. Deletions cut 3 bases from V and 5 bases from J, with 5 bases between. This CDR3 has 12 amino acids. Germline CDR1 reads MNHNS; CDR2 reads SASEGT. The DNA for the CDR3 is TGTGCCAGCAGTGACATGGATCAGCCCCAGCATTTT. Residues: CASSDMDQPQHF.

The J gene is TRBJ2-2, the V gene TRBV7-2, with a weak D call TRBD2 (6 bases). Trimming left V 2 bases short and J 6 bases short, with 10 bases between. CDR1 SGHTA and CDR2 FQGNSA come from the germline V gene. This CDR3 is 14 amino acids long. CDR3 nucleotide sequence: TGTGCCAGCAGCTTACAGAGGAGGGCCGGGGAGCTGTTTTTT. It codes for CASSLQRRAGELFF.

The rearrangement links TRBV10-1 to TRBJ2-7; D not certain. Germline V gene sequence: CDR1 WNHNN, CDR2 SYGVQD (reference sequence). This CDR3 has 13 amino acids. Trimming cost V 3 bases and J 7 bases, with 13 bases left between them. CDR3 in amino acids: CASSDVYLGEQYF. CDR3 coding DNA: TGCGCCAGCAGTGATGTCTACCTCGGGGAGCAGTACTTC.

V and J are TRBV11-2 and TRBJ2-3, with 11 positions matching TRBD1. The CDR3 contains 20 residues. Germline trimming cut 8 bases from V and 2 bases from J; bases unmatched to any gene: 21. Germline V CDR1 and CDR2: SGHAT, FQNNGV. CDR3 sequence reads: CASVHRTGGQEGGDTDTQYF. CDR3 bases: TGTGCCAGCGTACACCGGACAGGGGGCCAAGAGGGGGGAGACACAGATACGCAGTATTTT.

The sample holds many counts of this clonotype. The chain has TRBV7-9 and TRBJ2-1; D uncertain. CDR1 is SEHNR, CDR2 FQNEAQ, per germline (reference sequence). The CDR3 runs to 14 residues. V lost 1 base and J 8 bases, leaving 12 bases between the germline ends. The CDR3 protein is CASSLEPYQYEQFF. CDR3 coding DNA: TGTGCCAGCAGCTTAGAACCCTATCAGTATGAGCAGTTCTTC.

This clonotype has a handful of counts. The V call is TRBV6-6, the J call TRBJ1-2, with a tentative D call TRBD1 (5 bases). CDR1 and CDR2 (germline): MNHNY, SVGAGI (reference sequence). There are 13 residues in the CDR3. Trimming cost V 6 bases and J 6 bases, with 14 bases left between them. CDR3 sequence reads: CASRGVITDGYTF. CDR3 DNA sequence: TGTGCCAGCAGGGGGGTTATTACGGATGGCTACACCTTC.

The chain uses TRBV5-6 and TRBJ2-5, with 7 nucleotides matching TRBD1. Trimming at V came to 3 bases and at J to 4 bases, leaving 9 bases not matched to a gene. This CDR3 is 15 amino acids long. Germline V lookup: CDR1 SGHDT, CDR2 YYEEEE. The CDR3 protein is CASSSLDRALETQYF. CDR3 coding DNA: TGTGCCAGCAGCTCTCTAGACAGGGCCTTAGAGACCCAGTACTTC. The variable domain in full, with the rest retrieved from reference TRBV5-6 and TRBJ2-5, is DAGVTQSPTHLIKTRGQQVTLRCSPKSGHDTVSWYQQALGQGPQFIFQYYEEEERQRGNFPDRFSGHQFPNYSSELNVNALLLGDSALYLCASSSLDRALETQYFGPGTRLLVL.

The chain joins TRBV7-6 to TRBJ2-3, with 9 nucleotides matching TRBD2. V shed 6 bases, J shed 4 bases, and the junction held 5 bases outside the gene matches. Germline V lookup: CDR1 SGHVS, CDR2 FNYEAQ. The CDR3 is made up of 14 amino acids. In DNA, the CDR3 is TGTGCCAGCAGTCAAGCGGGGGGTTCAGATACGCAGTATTTT. This encodes CASSQAGGSDTQYF.

This clonotype was seen a handful of times. The chain links TRBV11-1 to TRBJ2-3; the match to TRBD2 covers 10 bases. The germline V gene encodes CDR1 SGHAT and CDR2 FQDESV (reference sequence). There are 16 residues in the CDR3. The ends lost 5 bases at V and 3 bases at J; junction bases unmatched: 8. The CDR3 DNA sequence: TGTGCCAGCAGCCTACCTAGCGGGGGTTATACAGATACGCAGTATTTT. Translation gives CASSLPSGGYTDTQYF.

This clonotype was picked up a small number of times. The J gene is TRBJ2-3, the V gene TRBV18, with D hard to call. Between the trimmed V and J ends, which lost 4 bases and 0 bases, there was a span of 8 bases. CDR3 length equals 14 residues. Germline CDR1 reads KGHSH; CDR2 reads LQKENI. In DNA form, the CDR3 reads TGTGCCAGCTCACTACTGAGTAGCACAGATACGCAGTATTTT. Its translation: CASSLLSSTDTQYF.

The J gene is TRBJ2-1, the V gene TRBV3-2; no DNA check was done on the table's D call, TRBD2. TRBV3-2 is a recognized pseudogene. This CDR3 region has 15 residues. The CDR3 nucleotides read TGTGCCAGCAGCCAAGATAGAGGAGGGCCCCATGAGCAGTTCTTC. Its protein is CASSQDRGGPHEQFF.

The V call is TRBV7-8, the J call TRBJ2-1, with 9 bases identical to TRBD2. The V segment lost 3 bases and the J segment 15 bases; nucleotides outside the gene matches: 12. Looked up from germline, CDR1 is SGHVS and CDR2 is FQNEAQ. This CDR3 spans 14 amino acids. The CDR3 sequence: CASSFPGTSNFPFF. CDR3 DNA sequence: TGTGCCAGCAGCTTTCCCGGGACTAGCAATTTCCCGTTCTTC.

The V call is TRBV7-9, the J call TRBJ1-2; a possible D gene is TRBD1 (6 bases). In germline, CDR1 is SEHNR, CDR2 FQNEAQ (reference sequence). The V and J ends lost 5 bases and 3 bases respectively, with 13 bases between them. The CDR3 totals 14 residues. The CDR3 nucleotides are TGTGCCAGCAGCCGAACAGGGTCGGACTATGGCTACACCTTC. It yields the protein CASSRTGSDYGYTF.

CDR3 DNA sequence: TGTGCCTGGAGTGGAAACTACGAGCAGTACTTC. Translated: CAWSGNYEQYF. This chain uses TRBV30 with TRBJ2-7; D remains unclear. The CDR3 length is 11 residues. Trimming took off 1 base at V and 3 bases at J, with 4 bases between the two ends. Germline-derived CDR1 and CDR2 are GTSNPN and SVGIG (reference sequence).

V and J are TRBV5-1 and TRBJ1-2; 9 nucleotides match TRBD1. This CDR3 comprises 16 residues. J was trimmed by 4 bases and V by 4 bases; bases with no gene match: 11. Germline lookup yields CDR1 SGHRS and CDR2 YFSETQ. CDR3 protein: CASSEGQGPTLYGYTF. The DNA for the CDR3 is TGCGCCAGCAGCGAGGGACAGGGCCCGACCCTCTATGGCTACACCTTC.

This clonotype was found a few times. This chain uses TRBV9 with TRBJ1-5, with D tentatively TRBD1 (5 bases). This CDR3 contains 14 residues. Germline CDR1 SGDLS, CDR2 YYNGEE. V was shortened by 3 bases and J by 7 bases, with 14 bases between the two germline ends. CDR3 sequence: CASSAGTLQQPQHF. Here the CDR3 DNA reads TGTGCCAGCAGCGCCGGGACTCTACAACAGCCCCAGCATTTT.

This chain links TRBV7-2 with TRBJ1-2; D gene uncertain. Germline values: CDR1 SGHTA, CDR2 FQGNSA. CDR3 length: 15 residues. Between the trimmed V and J ends, which lost 1 base and 0 bases, there was a span of 9 bases. The CDR3 bases are TGTGCCAGCAGCTTAGATCTCTTAGCTAACTATGGCTACACCTTC. It encodes CASSLDLLANYGYTF.

This clonotype occurred once. The CDR3 protein is CASSEYGTASYEQYF. Here the CDR3 DNA reads TGTGCCAGCAGTGAATATGGGACAGCCTCCTACGAGCAGTACTTC. The chain has TRBV25-1 and TRBJ2-7; 7 positions match TRBD1. Germline-derived CDR1 and CDR2 are MGHDK and SYGVNS. V was pared by 0 bases and J by 0 bases, with 2 bases of the junction left unmatched. The CDR3 covers 15 residues.

V gene TRBV20-1 combines with J gene TRBJ2-7, with 7 bases that match TRBD1. CDR1 is DFQATT and CDR2 is SNEGSKA in the germline V gene (reference sequence). V lost 5 bases, J lost 4 bases, and 8 bases stayed unmatched. The CDR3 runs to 13 residues. This CDR3 reads CSAALRDRYEQYF. CDR3 DNA sequence: TGCAGTGCTGCCCTCCGGGACAGATACGAGCAGTACTTC.

The chain joins TRBV4-1 to TRBJ1-1, with D possibly being TRBD1 (6 bases). The CDR3 consists of 15 residues. V was clipped by 3 bases and J by 0 bases, with 11 bases between them. Germline values: CDR1 MGHRA, CDR2 YSYEKL. This CDR3 is CASSHGQKLNTEAFF. The CDR3, as DNA: TGCGCCAGCAGCCACGGACAGAAATTGAACACTGAAGCTTTCTTT.

The J gene is TRBJ2-5, the V gene TRBV12-3 or TRBV12-4; TRBD2 agrees at 8 bases. Trimming cost V 7 bases and J 5 bases; bases outside gene matches: 9. The CDR3 is 14 residues long. The CDR3 nucleotides are TGTGCCAGCAATCTCGGGGGGGCCAGGGAGACCCAGTACTTC. This translates into CASNLGGARETQYF.

Points on this clonotype: One end of the junction is discordant with germline, which a read error may explain. This chain uses TRBV7-3 with TRBJ2-3; the match to TRBD2 covers 13 bases. Germline lookup yields CDR1 SGHTA and CDR2 FQGTGA. The CDR3 length is 17 residues. In DNA form, the CDR3 reads TGTACCAGCAGCTCCCCACTAGCGGGGGGGACCACAGATACGCAGTATTTT. This codes for CTSSSPLAGGTTDTQYF. Looking up the rest from reference TRBV7-3 and TRBJ2-3 gives the full variable domain: GAGVSQTPSNKVTEKGKYVELRCDPISGHTALYWYRQSLGQGPEFLIYFQGTGAADDSGLPNDRFFAVRPEGSVSTLKIQRTERGDSAVYLCTSSSPLAGGTTDTQYFGPGTRLTVL.

This clonotype was picked up a small number of times. The chain is built from TRBV6-5 and TRBJ2-1; 8 bases line up with TRBD1. V dropped 0 bases and J dropped 6; count of bases not matched to a gene: 4. Germline loops: CDR1 MNHEY, CDR2 SVGAGI. This CDR3 has 15 residues. The CDR3 spells CASSYSTGVGNEQFF. Here the CDR3 DNA reads TGTGCCAGCAGTTACTCGACAGGGGTGGGCAATGAGCAGTTCTTC.

This clonotype was seen more than once but under ten times. The rearrangement links TRBV7-3 to TRBJ1-2, with 7 nucleotides matching TRBD1. CDR1 and CDR2 from the germline V gene are SGHTA and FQGTGA. The CDR3 sequence is 15 residues long. V lost 4 bases to trimming and J lost 8 bases; unmatched junction nucleotides: 13. CDR3 residues: CASSSDPTGAGGYTF. The CDR3 DNA follows: TGTGCCAGCAGCTCTGACCCCACAGGGGCTGGGGGCTACACCTTC.

The chain couples TRBV3-1 to TRBJ2-2; the D gene is possibly TRBD1 (6 bases). Trimming took off 5 bases at V and 5 bases at J, with 12 bases between the two ends. There are 14 residues in the CDR3. Germline CDR1 is LGHDT and CDR2 is YNNKEL (reference sequence). In nucleotides, the CDR3 is TGTGCCAGCAGCAGATTTCAGGGGACCGGGGAGCTGTTTTTT. Translating gives CASSRFQGTGELFF.

This clonotype came up a few times. V usage is TRBV20-1 and J usage is TRBJ2-3; D gene uncertain. There are 11 residues in the CDR3. The germline V gene has CDR1 DFQATT and CDR2 SNEGSKA (reference sequence). V lost 0 bases to trimming and J lost 4 bases, with 2 bases between them. In DNA form, the CDR3 reads TGCAGTGCTAGAGATTCAGATACGCAGTATTTT. Encoded protein: CSARDSDTQYF.

The chain has TRBV7-2 and TRBJ2-3; tentatively, D is TRBD2 (6 bases). This CDR3 is 14 amino acids long. Germline loops: CDR1 SGHTA, CDR2 FQGNSA. Trimming shortened V by 3 bases and J by 2 bases, and 9 bases separated the two germline ends. The DNA for the CDR3 is TGTGCCAGCAGCTTGGGGACTCACACAGATACGCAGTATTTT. Its protein is CASSLGTHTDTQYF.

This clonotype was detected many times. V is TRBV5-1 and J is TRBJ2-1; 9 bases line up with TRBD2. Losses at the gene ends were 4 bases for V and 12 bases for J; bases not matched to a gene: 20. From germline, CDR1 is SGHRS and CDR2 YFSETQ. CDR3 length equals 17 residues. The CDR3 nucleotides read TGCGCCAGCAGCCCCCAACGCCCACTAGCGGGTGAGGTTGTGCAGTTCTTC. It codes for CASSPQRPLAGEVVQFF.

This clonotype appeared a few times. The V call is TRBV12-3 or TRBV12-4, the J call TRBJ2-5; 10 bases line up with TRBD2. This CDR3 is built from 16 residues. The ends lost 8 bases at V and 4 bases at J; junction bases unmatched: 13. The CDR3 reads CASAGRVAGGLETQYF. CDR3 bases: TGTGCCAGCGCTGGTAGGGTAGCGGGGGGTTTAGAGACCCAGTACTTC.